This is a list of T cell receptor beta chains from one sample in a study of shared clonotypes between healthy human individuals. TCRdb keeps only in-frame clones here, not all; method: immunoSEQ multiplex PCR. Among some 1.5 million clones listed, about 98% were seen once. Sequencing was done on a sample of naive CD4+ T cells sorted from blood. These receptors were taken from a man younger than 45 in good health. Each CDR3 is given with its conserved first and last residue. A D gene is named only where the DNA matches it firmly. Some rows mark clone size as missing; the rest say once, few, many or name a class of expanded clone.

j_gene: TRBJ2-7; v_gene: TRBV11-2; d_gene: TRBD2; abundance: .; len: 17; CDR3nt: TGTGCCAGCAGCCTTCTAGCGGGAGGGCTTAGGGGCCCCGAGCAGTACTTC; CDR3aa: CASSLLAGGLRGPEQYF
j_gene: TRBJ2-7; v_gene: TRBV10-3; d_gene: TRBD1; abundance: .; len: 15; CDR3nt: TGTGCCTCACAACGGGACAGGGGGCAATCATACGAGCAGTACTTC; CDR3aa: CASQRDRGQSYEQYF
j_gene: TRBJ2-3; v_gene: TRBV7-2; d_gene: .; abundance: .; len: 12; CDR3nt: TGTGCCAGCAGCCTATCGGGTTATACGCAGTATTTT; CDR3aa: CASSLSGYTQYF
j_gene: TRBJ2-1; v_gene: TRBV10-2; d_gene: TRBD1; abundance: .; len: 14; CDR3nt: TGCGCCACAAATACTCCGGGACAGTACAATGAGCAGTTCTTC; CDR3aa: CATNTPGQYNEQFF
j_gene: TRBJ2-7; v_gene: TRBV11-2; d_gene: .; abundance: .; len: 15; CDR3nt: TGTGCCAGCAGCCCGCGGGCCGAGGATTCCTACGAGCAGTACTTC; CDR3aa: CASSPRAEDSYEQYF
j_gene: TRBJ2-7; v_gene: TRBV11-1; d_gene: TRBD2; abundance: .; len: 15; CDR3nt: TGTGCCAGCAGCGTGTACAGGACTAGCGGGACAGAGCAGTACTTC; CDR3aa: CASSVYRTSGTEQYF
j_gene: TRBJ2-1; v_gene: TRBV14; d_gene: .; abundance: .; len: 16; CDR3nt: TGTGCCAGCAGCCAAGATTGGGGCGGCCCGCGCAATGAGCAGTTCTTC; CDR3aa: CASSQDWGGPRNEQFF
j_gene: TRBJ2-1; v_gene: TRBV5-1; d_gene: .; abundance: once; len: 14; CDR3nt: TGCGCCAGCAGCCTCGGACTATCGGTATATGAGCAGTTCTTC; CDR3aa: CASSLGLSVYEQFF
j_gene: TRBJ1-5; v_gene: TRBV14; d_gene: TRBD1; abundance: once; len: 19; CDR3nt: TGTGCCAGCAGCCAGATCAGACAGGGGGCTATAGCAGGCAATCAGCCCCAGCATTTT; CDR3aa: CASSQIRQGAIAGNQPQHF
j_gene: TRBJ2-7; v_gene: TRBV7-8; d_gene: TRBD2; abundance: once; len: 14; CDR3nt: TGTGCCAGCAGCCCCCGACTAGCGGGAGACGAGCAGTACTTC; CDR3aa: CASSPRLAGDEQYF
j_gene: TRBJ2-1; v_gene: TRBV5-6; d_gene: .; abundance: .; len: 13; CDR3nt: TGTGCCAGCAGCTTGGGCCCGTTCAATGAGCAGTTCTTC; CDR3aa: CASSLGPFNEQFF
j_gene: TRBJ2-3; v_gene: TRBV7-9; d_gene: TRBD1; abundance: .; len: 17; CDR3nt: TGTGCCAGCAGCTTAGTACGCGGGACAGGGGAATTGGATACGCAGTATTTT; CDR3aa: CASSLVRGTGELDTQYF
j_gene: TRBJ2-3; v_gene: TRBV19; d_gene: .; abundance: .; len: 15; CDR3nt: TGTGCCAGTAGTATGGGGGCTGCCTCCACAGATACGCAGTATTTT; CDR3aa: CASSMGAASTDTQYF
j_gene: TRBJ1-5; v_gene: TRBV5-1; d_gene: .; abundance: .; len: 15; CDR3nt: TGCGCCAGCAGCTGGAGGGGGGACAGCAATCAGCCCCAGCATTTT; CDR3aa: CASSWRGDSNQPQHF
j_gene: TRBJ1-5; v_gene: TRBV27; d_gene: .; abundance: .; len: 13; CDR3nt: TGTGCCAGCAGTTTCGACGGGTATCAGCCCCAGCATTTT; CDR3aa: CASSFDGYQPQHF
j_gene: TRBJ2-1; v_gene: TRBV6-5; d_gene: .; abundance: .; len: 15; CDR3nt: TGTGCCAGCAGTTACGGGAGCGTGACCTACAATGAGCAGTTCTTC; CDR3aa: CASSYGSVTYNEQFF
j_gene: TRBJ1-1; v_gene: TRBV7-2; d_gene: .; abundance: .; len: 14; CDR3nt: TGTGCCAGCAGCTTAGAGGGTACGAACACTGAAGCTTTCTTT; CDR3aa: CASSLEGTNTEAFF
j_gene: TRBJ2-3; v_gene: TRBV6-6; d_gene: .; abundance: .; len: 14; CDR3nt: TGTGCCAGCAGGGGGACATTAGAGGCAGATACGCAGTATTTT; CDR3aa: CASRGTLEADTQYF
j_gene: TRBJ2-7; v_gene: TRBV5-1; d_gene: .; abundance: .; len: 15; CDR3nt: TGCGCCAGCAGCAGCGGTAACTACCCGACCTACGAGCAGTACTTC; CDR3aa: CASSSGNYPTYEQYF
j_gene: TRBJ1-1; v_gene: TRBV5-1; d_gene: TRBD1; abundance: .; len: 15; CDR3nt: TGCGCCAGCAGCCCTTGGACAGGGGGCAACACTGAAGCTTTCTTT; CDR3aa: CASSPWTGGNTEAFF
j_gene: TRBJ2-3; v_gene: TRBV5-4; d_gene: TRBD1; abundance: .; len: 16; CDR3nt: TGTGCCAGCAGCTTTCGCACAGGGGCAACCACAGATACGCAGTATTTT; CDR3aa: CASSFRTGATTDTQYF
j_gene: TRBJ2-7; v_gene: TRBV6-5; d_gene: .; abundance: .; len: 13; CDR3nt: TGTGCCAGCAGCCCCTTGGTAAATTACGAGCAGTACTTC; CDR3aa: CASSPLVNYEQYF
j_gene: TRBJ2-2; v_gene: TRBV5-5; d_gene: TRBD1; abundance: .; len: 16; CDR3nt: TGTGCCAGCAGCTTGTACGGGACAGGGAACACCGGGGAGCTGTTTTTT; CDR3aa: CASSLYGTGNTGELFF
j_gene: TRBJ1-1; v_gene: TRBV5-1; d_gene: TRBD1; abundance: .; len: 15; CDR3nt: TGCGCCAGCAGCCTACGGACAGGCCTAAACACTGAAGCTTTCTTT; CDR3aa: CASSLRTGLNTEAFF
j_gene: TRBJ1-2; v_gene: TRBV6-1; d_gene: TRBD1; abundance: once; len: 14; CDR3nt: TGTGCCAGCACTAGGACAGGGGGCGCGGGAGGCTACACCTTC; CDR3aa: CASTRTGGAGGYTF
j_gene: TRBJ1-2; v_gene: TRBV18; d_gene: .; abundance: .; len: 14; CDR3nt: TGTGCCAGCTCAATAGGACAGTTCAACTATGGCTACACCTTC; CDR3aa: CASSIGQFNYGYTF
j_gene: TRBJ2-2; v_gene: TRBV28; d_gene: TRBD2; abundance: .; len: 16; CDR3nt: TGTGCCAGCAGCAATAGCGGGAGGGGAAACACCGGGGAGCTGTTTTTT; CDR3aa: CASSNSGRGNTGELFF
j_gene: TRBJ2-1; v_gene: TRBV5-5; d_gene: .; abundance: .; len: 15; CDR3nt: TGTGCCAGCAGCCTTACAGGAGACAACTACAATGAGCAGTTCTTC; CDR3aa: CASSLTGDNYNEQFF
j_gene: TRBJ1-3; v_gene: TRBV6-6; d_gene: .; abundance: .; len: 12; CDR3nt: TGTGCCAGCAGTTACGGGGTAAACACCATATATTTT; CDR3aa: CASSYGVNTIYF
j_gene: TRBJ2-5; v_gene: TRBV6-1; d_gene: .; abundance: .; len: 15; CDR3nt: TGTGCCAGCAGCCTTGACCCTTTCCGAAGGGAGACCCAGTACTTC; CDR3aa: CASSLDPFRRETQYF
j_gene: TRBJ1-1; v_gene: TRBV9; d_gene: .; abundance: .; len: 16; CDR3nt: TGTGCCAGCAGCGTAGGCTATCAGGGGATGAACACTGAAGCTTTCTTT; CDR3aa: CASSVGYQGMNTEAFF
j_gene: TRBJ2-7; v_gene: TRBV2; d_gene: TRBD2; abundance: .; len: 15; CDR3nt: TGTGCCAGCAGAGTACCTAGCGGTAATGGTTACGAGCAGTACTTC; CDR3aa: CASRVPSGNGYEQYF
j_gene: TRBJ2-7; v_gene: TRBV7-8; d_gene: TRBD2; abundance: .; len: 22; CDR3nt: TGTGCCAGCAGCTCCCCCCGAGAACAGGGCTTATTAGATGCTAGCGGGAGGGGGGAGCAGTACTTC; CDR3aa: CASSSPREQGLLDASGRGEQYF
j_gene: TRBJ2-2; v_gene: TRBV5-1; d_gene: TRBD2; abundance: .; len: 13; CDR3nt: TGCGCCAGCAATAGCGGGAGTACCGGGGAGCTGTTTTTT; CDR3aa: CASNSGSTGELFF
j_gene: TRBJ2-5; v_gene: TRBV5-6; d_gene: TRBD2; abundance: .; len: 16; CDR3nt: TGTGCCAGCAGCAGGCCGGGACTATCACCCCAAGAGACCCAGTACTTC; CDR3aa: CASSRPGLSPQETQYF
j_gene: TRBJ2-7; v_gene: TRBV7-2; d_gene: TRBD2; abundance: .; len: 15; CDR3nt: TGTGCCAGCAGCTTAGAGCCTAGCGGGATCCACGAGCAGTACTTC; CDR3aa: CASSLEPSGIHEQYF
j_gene: TRBJ2-5; v_gene: TRBV10-3; d_gene: TRBD2; abundance: .; len: 14; CDR3nt: TGTGCCATCAGGCCCGGGACTAGCGAAGAGACCCAGTACTTC; CDR3aa: CAIRPGTSEETQYF
j_gene: TRBJ2-7; v_gene: TRBV7-7; d_gene: .; abundance: .; len: 19; CDR3nt: TGTGCCAGCAGCTTATTCCCATCTCAATTACTGGGATTTCGCTACGAGCAGTACTTC; CDR3aa: CASSLFPSQLLGFRYEQYF
j_gene: TRBJ2-5; v_gene: TRBV25-1; d_gene: TRBD2; abundance: .; len: 16; CDR3nt: TGTGCCAGCAGTCCAGGCACTAGCGGGAGGGGGGAGACCCAGTACTTC; CDR3aa: CASSPGTSGRGETQYF
j_gene: TRBJ2-7; v_gene: TRBV28; d_gene: .; abundance: .; len: 14; CDR3nt: TGTGCCAGCAGTTTCCCCGGACAGCCCTACGAGCAGTACTTC; CDR3aa: CASSFPGQPYEQYF
j_gene: TRBJ2-7; v_gene: TRBV6-5; d_gene: .; abundance: .; len: 11; CDR3nt: TGTGCCAGCAGCCAGGGAGGCGAGCAGTACTTC; CDR3aa: CASSQGGEQYF
j_gene: TRBJ2-7; v_gene: TRBV30; d_gene: .; abundance: .; len: 13; CDR3nt: TGTGCCTGGAGTGGGACCCCCCTCTACGAGCAGTACTTC; CDR3aa: CAWSGTPLYEQYF
j_gene: TRBJ2-1; v_gene: TRBV28; d_gene: .; abundance: .; len: 13; CDR3nt: TGTGCCAGCAGCCCTTCCCCGGGACTGGAGCAGTTCTTC; CDR3aa: CASSPSPGLEQFF
j_gene: TRBJ2-2; v_gene: TRBV28; d_gene: .; abundance: .; len: 13; CDR3nt: TGTGCCAGCAGGCGGGACTTGACCGGGGAGCTGTTTTTT; CDR3aa: CASRRDLTGELFF
j_gene: TRBJ2-4; v_gene: TRBV7-8; d_gene: .; abundance: .; len: 18; CDR3nt: TGTGCCAGCAGCTCCATTCCTGGGACACCGAGTGATAAAAACATTCAGTACTTC; CDR3aa: CASSSIPGTPSDKNIQYF
j_gene: TRBJ1-1; v_gene: TRBV30; d_gene: .; abundance: .; len: 12; CDR3nt: TGTGCCTGGAAATTTCAGACCGTTGAAGCTTTCTTT; CDR3aa: CAWKFQTVEAFF
j_gene: TRBJ1-4; v_gene: TRBV20-1; d_gene: .; abundance: once; len: 11; CDR3nt: TGCAGTGCTAGAGTCCTGAACGGGATGTTTTTT; CDR3aa: CSARVLNGMFF
j_gene: TRBJ2-7; v_gene: TRBV7-3; d_gene: .; abundance: .; len: 12; CDR3nt: TGTGCCAGCAGCTTAAACCGCTACGAGCAGTACTTC; CDR3aa: CASSLNRYEQYF
j_gene: TRBJ2-7; v_gene: TRBV14; d_gene: .; abundance: once; len: 17; CDR3nt: TGTGCCAGCAGCCAATCGGGCGGGACATTTAGCTCCTACGAGCAGTACTTC; CDR3aa: CASSQSGGTFSSYEQYF
j_gene: TRBJ2-7; v_gene: TRBV7-9; d_gene: .; abundance: once; len: 16; CDR3nt: TGTGCCAGCTCGCCGCGAATGATGGATCGGCGTAACGAGCAGTACTTC; CDR3aa: CASSPRMMDRRNEQYF
j_gene: TRBJ2-1; v_gene: TRBV9; d_gene: .; abundance: .; len: 16; CDR3nt: TGTGCCAGCAGCGTAGGGATGGGGATAACAGGGACCGAGCAGTTCTTC; CDR3aa: CASSVGMGITGTEQFF
j_gene: TRBJ1-5; v_gene: TRBV6-5; d_gene: TRBD1; abundance: .; len: 13; CDR3nt: TGTGCCAGCAGTTGGACAGGGGAACAGCCCCAGCATTTT; CDR3aa: CASSWTGEQPQHF
j_gene: TRBJ2-1; v_gene: TRBV11-2; d_gene: TRBD1; abundance: .; len: 16; CDR3nt: TGTGCCAGCAGCTTCGTCAGGGGGCGACCGTACAATGAGCAGTTCTTC; CDR3aa: CASSFVRGRPYNEQFF
j_gene: TRBJ2-3; v_gene: TRBV11-2; d_gene: .; abundance: .; len: 14; CDR3nt: TGTGCCAGCTCCCCAGGGGGGAGGGAAGATACGCAGTATTTT; CDR3aa: CASSPGGREDTQYF
j_gene: TRBJ2-2; v_gene: TRBV5-1; d_gene: TRBD2; abundance: .; len: 14; CDR3nt: TGCGCCAGCCAAGGGCTAGCGGGAGCCGGGGAGCTGTTTTTT; CDR3aa: CASQGLAGAGELFF